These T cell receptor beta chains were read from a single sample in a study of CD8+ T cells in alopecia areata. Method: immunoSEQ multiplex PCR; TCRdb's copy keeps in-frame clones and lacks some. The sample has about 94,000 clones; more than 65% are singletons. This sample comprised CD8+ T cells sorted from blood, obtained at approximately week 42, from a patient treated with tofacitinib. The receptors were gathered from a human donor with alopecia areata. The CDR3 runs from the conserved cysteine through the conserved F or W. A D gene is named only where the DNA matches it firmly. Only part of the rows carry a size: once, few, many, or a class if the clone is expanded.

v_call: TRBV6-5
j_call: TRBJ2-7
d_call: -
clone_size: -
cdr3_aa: CASSDQSYEQYF
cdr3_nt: TGTGCCAGCAGCGACCAGAGCTACGAGCAGTACTTC

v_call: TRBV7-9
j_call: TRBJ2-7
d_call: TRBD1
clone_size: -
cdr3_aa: CASTRAGTGGYYEQYF
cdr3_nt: TGTGCCAGCACCCGGGCCGGGACAGGGGGCTATTACGAGCAGTACTTC

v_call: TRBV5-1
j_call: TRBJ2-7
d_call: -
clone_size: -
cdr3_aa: CASSVTEGPSGQYF
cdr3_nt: TGCGCCAGCAGCGTTACAGAGGGCCCCTCCGGGCAGTACTTC

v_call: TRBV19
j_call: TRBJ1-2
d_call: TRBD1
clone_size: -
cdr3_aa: CASSIADRGYGYTF
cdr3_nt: TGTGCCAGTAGTATAGCCGACAGGGGCTATGGCTACACCTTC

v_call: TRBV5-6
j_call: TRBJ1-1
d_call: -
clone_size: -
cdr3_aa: CASSLFRGSNTEAFF
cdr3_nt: TGTGCCAGCAGCTTGTTTAGGGGGTCGAACACTGAAGCTTTCTTT

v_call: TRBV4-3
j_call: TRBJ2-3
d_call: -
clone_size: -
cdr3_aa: CASSQVEGRTDTQYF
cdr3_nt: TGCGCCAGCAGCCAAGTTGAGGGAAGGACAGATACGCAGTATTTT

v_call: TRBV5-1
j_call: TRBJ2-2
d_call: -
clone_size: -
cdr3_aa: CASSPYEGVYDTGELFF
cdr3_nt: TGCGCCAGCAGCCCCTATGAGGGCGTATATGACACCGGGGAGCTGTTTTTT

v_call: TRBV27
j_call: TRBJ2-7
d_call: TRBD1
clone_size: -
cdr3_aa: CASSLPGQGGTYEQYF
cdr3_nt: TGTGCCAGCAGTCTCCCGGGACAGGGAGGTACCTACGAGCAGTACTTC

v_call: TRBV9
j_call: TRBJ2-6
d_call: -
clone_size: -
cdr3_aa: CASSVGGANVLTF
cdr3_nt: TGTGCCAGCAGCGTAGGGGGAGCCAACGTCCTGACTTTC

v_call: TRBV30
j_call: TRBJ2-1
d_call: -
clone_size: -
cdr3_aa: CASGTGDEQFF
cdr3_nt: TGTGCGTCCGGGACCGGGGATGAGCAGTTCTTC

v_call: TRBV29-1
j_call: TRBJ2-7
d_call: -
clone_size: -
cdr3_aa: CSVVVIYEQYF
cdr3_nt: TGCAGCGTTGTAGTGATCTACGAGCAGTACTTC

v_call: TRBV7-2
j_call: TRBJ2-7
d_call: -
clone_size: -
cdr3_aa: CAAETGQSYEQYF
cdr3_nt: TGTGCAGCCGAGACAGGACAATCCTACGAGCAGTACTTC

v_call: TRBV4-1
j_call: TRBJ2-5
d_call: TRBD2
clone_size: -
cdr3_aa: CASSHLAGAQETQYF
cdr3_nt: TGCGCCAGCAGCCACTTAGCGGGGGCCCAAGAGACCCAGTACTTC

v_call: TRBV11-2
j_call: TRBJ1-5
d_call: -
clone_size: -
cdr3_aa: CASSLGRGMGQPQHF
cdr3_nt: TGTGCCAGCAGCTTAGGCCGAGGGATGGGTCAGCCCCAGCATTTT

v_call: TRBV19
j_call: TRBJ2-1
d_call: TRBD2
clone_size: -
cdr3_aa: CASSIAGGGNEQFF
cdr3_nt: TGTGCCAGTAGTATAGCGGGGGGTGGCAATGAGCAGTTCTTC

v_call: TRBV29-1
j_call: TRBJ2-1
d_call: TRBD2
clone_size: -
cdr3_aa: CSVELAGHNEQFF
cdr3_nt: TGCAGCGTTGAACTAGCGGGACACAATGAGCAGTTCTTC

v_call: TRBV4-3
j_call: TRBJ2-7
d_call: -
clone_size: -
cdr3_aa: CASSQDQFSGAEQYF
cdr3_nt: TGCGCCAGCAGCCAAGATCAGTTTTCGGGGGCCGAGCAGTACTTC

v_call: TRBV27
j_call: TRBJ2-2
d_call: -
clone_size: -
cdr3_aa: CASSPIGDTGELFF
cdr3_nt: TGTGCCAGCAGTCCCATCGGGGACACCGGGGAGCTGTTTTTT

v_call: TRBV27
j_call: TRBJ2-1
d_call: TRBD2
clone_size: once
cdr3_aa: CASSLSASGGNEQFF
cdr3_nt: TGTGCCAGCAGTTTATCGGCTAGCGGGGGGAATGAGCAGTTCTTC

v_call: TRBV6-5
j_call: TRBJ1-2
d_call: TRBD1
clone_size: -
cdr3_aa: CASSAGTGVGYTF
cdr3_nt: TGTGCCAGCAGTGCAGGGACAGGGGTTGGCTACACCTTC

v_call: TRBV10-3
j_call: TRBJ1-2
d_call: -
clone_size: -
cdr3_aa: CAISTTELRPYGYTF
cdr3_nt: TGTGCCATCAGCACTACAGAACTACGTCCTTATGGCTACACCTTC

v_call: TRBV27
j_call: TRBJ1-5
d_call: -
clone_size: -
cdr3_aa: CASSFGGQGNQPQHF
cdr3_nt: TGTGCCAGCAGTTTTGGGGGTCAGGGCAATCAGCCCCAGCATTTT

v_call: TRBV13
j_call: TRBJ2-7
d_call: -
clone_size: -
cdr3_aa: CASSFTGTPSYEQYF
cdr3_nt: TGTGCCAGCAGCTTTACCGGGACACCGTCCTACGAGCAGTACTTC

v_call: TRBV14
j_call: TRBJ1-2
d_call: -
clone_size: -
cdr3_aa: CASSQPGQQYGYTF
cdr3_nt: TGTGCCAGCAGCCAACCGGGACAACAATATGGCTACACCTTC

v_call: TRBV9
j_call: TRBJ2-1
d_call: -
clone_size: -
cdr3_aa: CASSVASGNEQFF
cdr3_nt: TGTGCCAGCAGCGTAGCTTCCGGGAATGAGCAGTTCTTC

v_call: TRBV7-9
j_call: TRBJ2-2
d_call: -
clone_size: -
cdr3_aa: CASSLVRTVTGELSF
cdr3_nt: TGTGCCAGCAGCTTAGTACGGACTGTCACCGGGGAGCTGTCTTTT

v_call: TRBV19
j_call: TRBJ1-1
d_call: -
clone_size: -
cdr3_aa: CASIPRDNTEAFF
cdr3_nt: TGTGCCAGTATCCCCAGGGATAACACTGAAGCTTTCTTT

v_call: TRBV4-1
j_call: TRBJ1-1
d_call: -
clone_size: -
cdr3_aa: CASSQVGMTTVDTEAFF
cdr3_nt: TGCGCCAGCAGCCAAGTAGGGATGACTACTGTTGACACTGAAGCTTTCTTT

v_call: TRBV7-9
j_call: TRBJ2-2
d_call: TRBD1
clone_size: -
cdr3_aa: CASSRGDSNTGELFF
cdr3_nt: TGTGCCAGCAGCCGAGGGGACAGCAACACCGGGGAGCTGTTTTTT

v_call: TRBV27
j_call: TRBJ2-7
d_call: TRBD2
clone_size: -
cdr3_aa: CASSPSAGGISYEQYF
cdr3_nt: TGTGCCAGCAGTCCCTCAGCGGGGGGGATCTCCTACGAGCAGTACTTC

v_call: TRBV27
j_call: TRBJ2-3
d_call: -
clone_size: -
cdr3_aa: CASSLDSPSTDTQYF
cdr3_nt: TGTGCCAGCAGTTTGGACAGTCCTAGCACAGATACGCAGTATTTT

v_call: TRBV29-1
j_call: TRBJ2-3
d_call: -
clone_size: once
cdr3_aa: CSAEEPWQNTDTQYF
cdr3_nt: TGCAGCGCTGAGGAACCGTGGCAGAACACAGATACGCAGTATTTT

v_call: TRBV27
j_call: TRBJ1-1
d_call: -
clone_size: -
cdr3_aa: CASSPEDGEAFF
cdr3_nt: TGTGCCAGCAGTCCAGAGGATGGTGAAGCTTTCTTT

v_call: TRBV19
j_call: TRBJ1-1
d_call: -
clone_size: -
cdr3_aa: CASSMPRGEAFF
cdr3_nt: TGTGCCAGTAGTATGCCCAGGGGTGAAGCTTTCTTT

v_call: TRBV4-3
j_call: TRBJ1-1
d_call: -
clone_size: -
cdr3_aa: CASTQRWGSNTEAFF
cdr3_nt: TGCGCCAGCACCCAAAGGTGGGGGTCAAACACTGAAGCTTTCTTT

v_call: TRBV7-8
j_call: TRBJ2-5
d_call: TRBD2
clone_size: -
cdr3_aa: CASSLGGSGGTQETQYF
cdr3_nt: TGTGCCAGCAGCTTAGGGGGTAGCGGGGGTACTCAAGAGACCCAGTACTTC